One and the same sample provided the 5 T cell receptor beta chains below, sequenced in a study of early T cells in non-severe SARS-CoV-2 infection. Each CDR3 protein is one row after TCRdb ran MiXCR on the 5' RACE reads. Counted here are tens of thousands of distinct CDR3 sequences, around 8% occurring once; the ten biggest clones make up around 11%. Sequencing used whole blood, obtained at baseline. The receptor source for this set is an adult who was a healthcare worker with PCR-confirmed SARS-CoV-2 infection or an uninfected control (not recorded which).

This clonotype occurred many times. The rearrangement uses TRBV4-1 and TRBJ1-6, with D unclear. There are 15 residues in the CDR3. The ends were cut back, 0 bases at V and 0 bases at J, with 3 bases in the middle. Germline lookup yields CDR1 MGHRA and CDR2 YSYEKL. Here the CDR3 DNA reads TGCGCCAGCAGCCAAGACAGCTCCTATAATTCACCCCTCCACTTT. Protein sequence: CASSQDSSYNSPLHF.

V usage is TRBV27 and J usage is TRBJ2-3; D perhaps matches TRBD2 (5 bases). The germline V gene has CDR1 MNHEY and CDR2 SMNVEV (reference sequence). The CDR3 sequence is 17 residues long. Trimming took off 6 bases at V and 0 bases at J, with 19 bases between the two ends. The CDR3 nucleotides are TGTGCCAGCAGATCAAGGCCAGGACTTCCTAGCACAGATACGCAGTATTTT. It codes for CASRSRPGLPSTDTQYF.

For this clonotype: With a much larger clone just one base away, this may be a read error. The genes are TRBV28 and TRBJ2-1; D could derive from TRBD1 or TRBD2 (5 bases each). The CDR3 runs to 17 residues. Germline CDR1 and CDR2: MDHEN and SYDVKM. V lost 5 bases and J 8 bases, leaving 25 bases between the germline ends. CDR3 coding DNA: TGTGCCAGCAGTATAGGAGCCCGGGACCGACCCTTCGATGAGCAGTTCTTC. It translates to CASSIGARDRPFDEQFF.

This clonotype was observed at least ten times. The rearrangement links TRBV25-1 to TRBJ2-7; 7 positions match TRBD1. The CDR3 consists of 15 residues. Losses at the gene ends were 5 bases for V and 0 bases for J; bases not matched to a gene: 7. Germline V gene lookup returns CDR1 MGHDK and CDR2 SYGVNS. The CDR3 is CASSPGQAYSYEQYF. The CDR3 nucleotides read TGTGCCAGCAGTCCCGGACAGGCCTACTCCTACGAGCAGTACTTC.

This clonotype was observed many times. This chain uses TRBV20-1 with TRBJ1-5, with D possibly matching TRBD1 (5 bases). The CDR3 extends over 14 amino acids. Looked up from germline, CDR1 is DFQATT and CDR2 is SNEGSKA (reference sequence). The CDR3 nucleotides are TGCAGCGTATGGGGCCTTTATAGCAATCAGCCCCAGCATTTT. Protein sequence: CSVWGLYSNQPQHF.